Each of the 6 T cell receptor beta chains below was sequenced from the same sample in a study of vaccination effects on CD4 cells after COVID-19 (dated by TCRdb to 2022 to 2024). Library method: the immunoSEQ multiplex PCR assay. TCRdb holds this immuneACCESS table with in-frame rearrangements only. Some clones are missing; in checked studies, unresolved V genes explain under half, and the rest has no known cause. For this sample the table gives 40,000 to 55,000 clones, of which approximately 81% were detected only once. 8.5% to 10% of the sample comes from the top ten. No antigen has been assigned to these receptors. After roughly 11 days of culture, CD4+ T cells were isolated with the EasySep CD4+ T cell isolation kit. The sequences come from CD4+ T cells from PBMCs cultured without peptide, collected before COVID-19 vaccination. Every receptor here comes from a human donor who had a prior SARS-CoV-2 infection.

The rearrangement uses TRBV30 and TRBJ2-3; D is tentatively TRBD1 or TRBD2 (6 bases each). This CDR3 has 15 residues. With 2 bases removed from V and 4 bases from J, the gap between germline ends came to 16 bases. Germline V gene lookup returns CDR1 GTSNPN and CDR2 SVGIG (reference sequence). The CDR3 here is CAWSRLGGLADTQYF. The CDR3 region has the DNA TGTGCCTGGAGTAGGCTAGGGGGGTTGGCAGATACGCAGTATTTT.

The chain recombines TRBV7-9 with TRBJ1-2, with D perhaps TRBD1 (6 bases). This CDR3 region has 15 residues. The germline V gene encodes CDR1 SEHNR and CDR2 FQNEAQ (reference sequence). Trimming left V 3 bases short and J 2 bases short, with 13 bases between. The CDR3 protein is CASSLVQGTNYGYTF. CDR3 sequence (DNA): TGTGCCAGCAGCTTGGTACAGGGTACCAACTATGGCTACACCTTC.

This sequence joins TRBV5-1 and TRBJ2-7; 12 bases align to TRBD2. Trimming took 1 base from V and 5 from J; bases not matched to a gene: 7. The CDR3 contains 16 residues. The germline V gene encodes CDR1 SGHRS and CDR2 YFSETQ. This chain's CDR3 is CASSLTSGRPTDEQYF. CDR3 DNA sequence: TGCGCCAGCAGCTTGACTAGCGGGAGGCCCACCGACGAGCAGTACTTC.

The CDR3 sequence: CASSARAGSHGYTF. The CDR3 bases are TGTGCCAGCAGCGCTCGGGCAGGCTCCCATGGCTACACCTTC. J is TRBJ1-2 and V is TRBV9; no clear D. CDR3 length: 14 amino acids. Germline V CDR1 and CDR2: SGDLS, YYNGEE. The germline V and J ends were trimmed by 3 bases and 6 bases, with 15 bases remaining between them.

This clone was observed a few times. The chain has TRBV6-2 or TRBV6-3 and TRBJ1-1; the D is unclear. This CDR3 has 14 amino acids. Between the trimmed V and J ends, which lost 2 bases and 1 base, there was a span of 8 bases. The germline V gene encodes CDR1 MNHEY and CDR2 SVGEGT. This chain's CDR3 is CASSYVVGNTEAFF. CDR3 bases: TGTGCCAGCAGTTACGTGGTAGGGAACACTGAAGCTTTCTTT.

The chain is built from TRBV5-1 and TRBJ2-1, with D perhaps matching TRBD1 (5 bases). Germline V lookup: CDR1 SGHRS, CDR2 YFSETQ. Trimming shortened V by 4 bases and J by 8 bases, and 16 bases separated the two germline ends. The CDR3 contains 14 residues. The CDR3 DNA reads as TGCGCCAGCAGCCTAACGTGGGGCCCGGATGAGCAGTTCTTC. Translated, it gives CASSLTWGPDEQFF.